Sequencing of this T cell receptor (beta chain) was carried out in a study of identical twins. The CDR3 sequence is 14 residues long. The germline CDR1 and CDR2 sequences are SGHAT and FQNNGV. Trimming pared 5 bases from V and 4 bases from J, leaving 13 bases between. Template switching supplied a universal primer site; unique molecular identifiers were carried on the cDNA. TCRdb re-called the 5' RACE reads through MiXCR, storing one row per CDR3 protein. The data show around 680,000 distinct CDR3 sequences, approximately 9% seen once. In addition, the sample was reused for a study of yellow fever vaccine responses in identical twins. As reported in that work: The authors reported partly convergent, partly personalized vaccine responses in identical twins.

Sample: PBMCs. The receptor was derived from a woman under 30 in good health. The rearrangement links TRBV11-2 to TRBJ2-3; D is unresolved. CDR3: CASSEMMGSDTQYF. DNA of the CDR3: TGTGCCAGCAGCGAAATGATGGGTTCAGATACGCAGTATTTT.